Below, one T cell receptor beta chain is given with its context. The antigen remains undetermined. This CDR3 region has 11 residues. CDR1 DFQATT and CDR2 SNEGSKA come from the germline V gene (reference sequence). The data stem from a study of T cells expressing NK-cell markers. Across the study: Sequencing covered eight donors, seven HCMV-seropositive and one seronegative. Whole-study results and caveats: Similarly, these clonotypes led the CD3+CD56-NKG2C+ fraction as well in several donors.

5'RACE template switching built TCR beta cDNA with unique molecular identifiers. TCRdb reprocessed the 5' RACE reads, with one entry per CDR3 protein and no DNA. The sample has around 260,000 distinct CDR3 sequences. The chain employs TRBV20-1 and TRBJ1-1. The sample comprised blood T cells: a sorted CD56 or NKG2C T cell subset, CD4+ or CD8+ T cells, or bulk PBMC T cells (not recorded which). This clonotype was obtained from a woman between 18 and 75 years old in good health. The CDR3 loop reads CSARRVTEAFF.